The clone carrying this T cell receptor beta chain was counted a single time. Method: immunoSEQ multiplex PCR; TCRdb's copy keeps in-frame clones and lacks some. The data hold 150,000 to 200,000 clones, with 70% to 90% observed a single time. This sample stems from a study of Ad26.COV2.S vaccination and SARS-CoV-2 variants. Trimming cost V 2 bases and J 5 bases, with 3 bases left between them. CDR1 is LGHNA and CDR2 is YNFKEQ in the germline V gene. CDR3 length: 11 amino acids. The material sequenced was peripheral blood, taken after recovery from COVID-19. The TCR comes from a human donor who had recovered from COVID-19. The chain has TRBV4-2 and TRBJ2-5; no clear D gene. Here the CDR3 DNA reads TGTGCCAGCAGCCAACAGGAGACCCAGTACTTC. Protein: CASSQQETQYF.